This T cell receptor beta chain was profiled in a study of T cell responses to AZD1222 COVID-19 vaccine. Whole-study findings and limits: Reportedly, close to half of spike-specific TCRs are directed against unmutated variant regions.

This CDR3 contains 14 residues. The germline V gene encodes CDR1 DFQATT and CDR2 SNEGSKA (reference sequence). Trimming at V came to 3 bases and at J to 8 bases, leaving 8 bases not matched to a gene. Concerning this clone: What it binds is unknown.

Clones were read by immunoSEQ multiplex PCR, and TCRdb kept only the in-frame ones, dropping some. The sample contains around 150,000 clones, roughly 94% of which appear only once. Material: peripheral blood, obtained on day 0 of AZD1222 vaccination. This TCR came from an adult in good health. This rearrangement joins TRBV20-1 to TRBJ2-1; TRBD2 aligns across 9 bases. This chain's CDR3 is CSASDSGGSDEQFF. In DNA form, the CDR3 reads TGCAGTGCTAGTGATAGCGGGGGTTCAGATGAGCAGTTCTTC.